A single sample gave rise to the 8 T cell receptor beta chains below, sequenced in a study of CD8 T cells in Susac syndrome. Reverse transcription of about 0.45 to 1 ug RNA was carried out with random hexamers. TCRdb redid the calling of the immunoSEQ multiplex PCR reads with MiXCR, one entry per CDR3 protein. The repertoire consists of over 100,000 distinct CDR3 sequences, with around 95% occurring once and the leading ten covering approximately 0.092%. Material for sequencing was CD4+ T cells from PBMCs. The receptors come from a human donor in good health.

The chain recombines TRBV28 with TRBJ2-1; the D gene is possibly TRBD2 (6 bases). The CDR3 sequence is 13 residues long. Trimming pared 7 bases from V and 8 bases from J, leaving 15 bases between. CDR1 and CDR2 from the germline V gene are MDHEN and SYDVKM. The DNA of the CDR3 is TGTGCCAGCACCCGTGGGGAGGTTGATGAGCAGTTCTTC. Residues: CASTRGEVDEQFF.

This CDR3 reads CASRSKRWNTEAFF. The DNA for the CDR3 is TGTGCCAGCAGAAGTAAAAGATGGAACACTGAAGCTTTCTTT. This chain joins TRBV12-3 or TRBV12-4 and TRBJ1-1; D gene ambiguous. The CDR3 length is 14 residues. V was cut by 6 bases and J by 1 base, with 12 bases left in between.

This chain connects TRBV27 to TRBJ2-1, with 7 bases lining up with TRBD2. The CDR3 consists of 14 residues. V lost 4 bases to trimming and J lost 7 bases; unmatched junction nucleotides: 7. CDR1 MNHEY and CDR2 SMNVEV come from the germline V gene (reference sequence). The CDR3 spells CASSSRGGRNEQFF. In DNA, the CDR3 is TGTGCCAGCAGTTCAAGGGGAGGGAGGAATGAGCAGTTCTTC.

The chain links TRBV2 to TRBJ2-2, with D perhaps being TRBD1 or TRBD2 (6 bases each). Looked up from germline, CDR1 is SNHLY and CDR2 is FYNNEI. The CDR3 has 15 amino acids. V was cut by 7 bases and J by 5 bases, with 17 bases left in between. The CDR3 coding sequence is TGTGCCAGCACTGTCCGGGGGCGCGATACCGGGGAGCTGTTTTTT. Translating it yields CASTVRGRDTGELFF.

The chain carries TRBV20-1 and TRBJ2-1, with 8 bases that match TRBD2. There are 14 residues in the CDR3. V lost 7 bases and J lost 8; bases outside the gene matches: 13. Looked up from germline, CDR1 is DFQATT and CDR2 is SNEGSKA (reference sequence). This chain's CDR3 is CSVTGLPGGHEQFF. Here the CDR3 DNA reads TGCAGTGTAACGGGACTCCCGGGGGGGCATGAGCAGTTCTTC.

This chain connects TRBV15 to TRBJ1-2; no definite D call. The CDR3 spans 12 residues. Trimming cost V 7 bases and J 4 bases, with 10 bases left between them. From germline, CDR1 is LNHNV and CDR2 YYDKDF (reference sequence). CDR3 nucleotide sequence: TGTGCCACCACTCTTAAGGGCTATGGCTACACCTTC. Protein sequence: CATTLKGYGYTF.

The chain combines TRBV7-9 with TRBJ2-5, with 7 bases that match TRBD2. The junction had 3 bases not matched to a gene; V was cut back by 3 bases and J by 8 bases. This CDR3 is 12 amino acids long. In germline, CDR1 is SEHNR, CDR2 FQNEAQ (reference sequence). CDR3 coding DNA: TGTGCCAGCAGCTTCCCGGGAGGTACCCAGTACTTC. This translates into CASSFPGGTQYF.

The gene calls are TRBV29-1 and TRBJ1-4; TRBD1 is a possible D gene (5 bases). Germline lookup yields CDR1 SQVTM and CDR2 ANQGSEA. V lost 6 bases to trimming and J lost 7 bases, with 12 bases between them. This CDR3 has 12 amino acids. CDR3 DNA sequence: TGCAGCGTAGGACCGGGGGGTGAAAAACTGTTTTTT. This sequence encodes CSVGPGGEKLFF.